The rows below give T cell receptor beta chains drawn from one sample of a study of blood T cell repertoires in COVID-19. Measured with immunoSEQ multiplex PCR; TCRdb has only the in-frame clones, and not every one. The sample has about 170,000 clones, around 77% seen once. What was sequenced was peripheral blood. The receptors shown here come from a man in his sixties or seventies with acute or convalescent COVID-19. Both conserved end residues are part of each CDR3. The D gene is left open where the match is weak.

v_gene: TRBV28; j_gene: TRBJ2-7; d_gene: .; CDR3nt: TGTGCCAGCAGTTTAACACCCTACGAGCAGTACTTC; CDR3aa: CASSLTPYEQYF
v_gene: TRBV7-2; j_gene: TRBJ2-1; d_gene: TRBD1; CDR3nt: TGTGCCAGCAGCCGGAAGCCGGGACAGGGGGCGAATGAGCAGTTCTTC; CDR3aa: CASSRKPGQGANEQFF
v_gene: TRBV5-4; j_gene: TRBJ1-3; d_gene: .; CDR3nt: TGTGCCAGCAGCTTGGCCGAATTCAGGGGAAGTGGAAACACCATATATTTT; CDR3aa: CASSLAEFRGSGNTIYF
v_gene: TRBV15; j_gene: TRBJ2-1; d_gene: TRBD2; CDR3nt: TGTGCCACCAGCAGAGGTCGGGAGGGCTACAATGAGCAGTTCTTC; CDR3aa: CATSRGREGYNEQFF
v_gene: TRBV24-1; j_gene: TRBJ2-2; d_gene: .; CDR3nt: TGTGCCACCAGTGATTTGAATCGGGGGTTATACACCGGGGAGCTGTTTTTT; CDR3aa: CATSDLNRGLYTGELFF
v_gene: TRBV21-1; j_gene: TRBJ2-2; d_gene: .; CDR3nt: TGTGCCAGCAGCAAACTCTTCCTCGGGTGCGCGAACACCGGGGAGCTGTTTTTT; CDR3aa: CASSKLFLGCANTGELFF
v_gene: TRBV24-1; j_gene: TRBJ2-3; d_gene: TRBD2; CDR3nt: TGTGCCACCAGTGATTACCGGTTAGTAGCGGGAATAAATACAAAGGGCACAGATACGCAGTATTTT; CDR3aa: CATSDYRLVAGINTKGTDTQYF
v_gene: TRBV5-4; j_gene: TRBJ2-3; d_gene: .; CDR3nt: TGTGCCGGCAGCTTAAATCTGGGGGCCACAGATACGCAGTATTTT; CDR3aa: CAGSLNLGATDTQYF
v_gene: TRBV6-1; j_gene: TRBJ2-5; d_gene: TRBD2; CDR3nt: TGTGCCAGCAGTGAATGGGGAGGGGATGAGACCCAGTACTTC; CDR3aa: CASSEWGGDETQYF
v_gene: TRBV3-1/TRBV3-2; j_gene: TRBJ2-3; d_gene: TRBD1; CDR3nt: TGTGCCAGCAGCCAGGTCAGGGGGACAGATACGCAGTATTTT; CDR3aa: CASSQVRGTDTQYF
v_gene: TRBV30; j_gene: TRBJ1-1; d_gene: TRBD1; CDR3nt: TGTGCCTGGAGCCGGACAGGGAACAAAGCTTTCTTT; CDR3aa: CAWSRTGNKAFF
v_gene: TRBV19; j_gene: TRBJ2-5; d_gene: TRBD2; CDR3nt: TGTGCCAGTAGTATTCTAGCGGGAGATGAGACCCAGTACTTC; CDR3aa: CASSILAGDETQYF
v_gene: TRBV10-3; j_gene: TRBJ1-1; d_gene: TRBD1; CDR3nt: TGTGCCATCAAGCCCGGGACAGAACGCGGGACTGAAGCTTTCTTT; CDR3aa: CAIKPGTERGTEAFF
v_gene: TRBV5-6; j_gene: TRBJ1-3; d_gene: TRBD1; CDR3nt: TGTGCCAGCAGCTCGGGACAGAGTGGAAACACCATATATTTT; CDR3aa: CASSSGQSGNTIYF
v_gene: TRBV14; j_gene: TRBJ2-5; d_gene: TRBD2; CDR3nt: TGTGCCAGCAGCCAGAACTTAGCGGGAACAGAGACCCAGTACTTC; CDR3aa: CASSQNLAGTETQYF